This T cell receptor beta chain appears in the sequencing data of a study of T cells in Graves' hyperthyroidism and ophthalmopathy. Study-wide results and caveats: Blood also contained most expanded thyroid clonotypes above 0.001.

With 5 bases clipped from V and 0 bases from J, the junction kept 5 bases outside the gene matches. The CDR3 consists of 18 residues. Germline assignment: CDR1 MNHEY and CDR2 SVGEGT. This clonotype was recorded many times. Its antigen is as yet unknown. RNA transcripts served as the template for amplifying TCR beta CDR3 regions. The HTBI set primed first-round TCR CDR3 RT-PCR. In TCRdb, the multiplex PCR reads were re-called with MiXCR into one record per CDR3 protein. The sample shows 500,000 to 550,000 distinct CDR3 sequences, just under 20% of them seen only once. Diagnosing involved the use of clinical symptoms, serum thyroxine and TRAb, thyroid ultrasound and orbital computed tomography.

The clonotype was recovered from a man aged 40-55 years with Graves' ophthalmopathy. The chain combines TRBV6-2 or TRBV6-3 with TRBJ2-1; 15 bases map to TRBD2. Source material: blood. CDR3 sequence (DNA): TGTGCCAGCAGTCCGTCGGGACTAGCGGGAGGCTCCTACAATGAGCAGTTCTTC. Translated, it gives CASSPSGLAGGSYNEQFF.